This T cell receptor (beta chain) stems from a study of CD8+ T cells in alopecia areata. Study context: Twice a day, 5 to 10 mg of oral tofacitinib was administered to treated patients.

Treatment of the sample: oral pan-JAK inhibitor, 5-10 mg twice daily. This CDR3 has 12 amino acids. Germline loops: CDR1 MNHEY, CDR2 SMNVEV (reference sequence). V was cut by 8 bases and J by 1 base, with 8 bases left in between. The authors extracted RNA and reverse transcribed it into cDNA as the sequencing template. This table comes from immunoSEQ multiplex PCR, and its TCRdb copy is limited to in-frame clones, with some not included. Among roughly 100,000 clones listed, 44% were seen once. This rearrangement joins TRBV27 to TRBJ2-5; D remains unclear. This sequence was found in a human donor with alopecia areata. Sequencing used CD8+ T cells sorted from blood, obtained at week 24, from a patient treated with tofacitinib. CDR3 protein: CASWAGQETQYF. The CDR3 nucleotides read TGTGCCAGCTGGGCCGGCCAAGAGACCCAGTACTTC.